These 9 T cell receptor beta chains were all obtained from the same sample, sequenced in a study of T cells expressing NK-cell markers (dated by TCRdb to about 2020). The library was generated by 5' RACE. Data came from an Illumina HiSeq 2000. TCRdb reprocessed the public reads and reports one entry per CDR3 protein sequence, without DNA. This specimen's table enumerates some 110,000 distinct CDR3 sequences. The biggest ten clones account for about a fifth of the sample. Source material: blood T cells: a sorted CD56 or NKG2C T cell subset, CD4+ or CD8+ T cells, or bulk PBMC T cells (not recorded which). These receptors were taken from a woman between 18 and 70 years old in good health.

The V and J genes are TRBV4-1 and TRBJ2-5. Germline loops: CDR1 MGHRA, CDR2 YSYEKL. CDR3 length equals 14 residues. This CDR3 is CASSPRTEKETQYF.

This sequence joins TRBV5-5 and TRBJ2-7; as DNA is missing, the TRBD1 call by TCRdb cannot be tested. This CDR3 contains 14 residues. Germline loops: CDR1 SGHKS, CDR2 YYEKEE (reference sequence). CDR3 protein: CASTTGTGGREQYF. Filled out from reference TRBV5-5 and TRBJ2-7, the complete variable domain reads DAGVTQSPTHLIKTRGQQVTLRCSPISGHKSVSWYQQVLGQGPQFIFQYYEKEERGRGNFPDRFSARQFPNYSSELNVNALLLGDSALYLCASTTGTGGREQYFGPGTRLTVT.

The V gene is TRBV20-1, the J gene TRBJ2-5; TCRdb picks TRBD1, but there is no DNA to check that call. The CDR3 is made up of 12 amino acids. CDR1 DFQATT and CDR2 SNEGSKA come from the germline V gene (reference sequence). This CDR3 reads CSARMSAETQYF.

The genes are TRBV19 and TRBJ1-1. This CDR3 contains 12 residues. Germline loops: CDR1 LNHDA, CDR2 SQIVND (reference sequence). The CDR3: CASSPLNTEAFF.

V usage is TRBV3-1 and J usage is TRBJ2-5; checking the TCRdb D call of TRBD2 is not possible without DNA. This CDR3 is built from 16 residues. Germline assignment: CDR1 LGHDT and CDR2 YNNKEL (reference sequence). This CDR3 is CASSQGPGPAQETQYF.

The chain couples TRBV20-1 to TRBJ2-1; the D call from TCRdb, TRBD2, cannot be confirmed without DNA. This CDR3 spans 13 amino acids. In germline, CDR1 is DFQATT, CDR2 SNEGSKA (reference sequence). This CDR3 reads CSALLAGGGEQFF.

The chain carries TRBV14 and TRBJ2-3; absent DNA, TCRdb's TRBD1 call cannot be checked. This CDR3 contains 15 residues. Germline V gene data show CDR1 as SGHDN and CDR2 as FVKESK. This chain's CDR3 is CASSLGTGSGDTQYF.

The rearrangement links TRBV5-1 to TRBJ2-2; TCRdb proposes TRBD1, but this gene call is untestable without DNA. The CDR3 loop spans 16 amino acids. CDR1 and CDR2 (germline): SGHRS, YFSETQ. CDR3 sequence reads: CASSLGTGVIAGELFF.

The CDR3 loop reads CASSFPQKRAFF. V and J are TRBV13 and TRBJ1-1. Looked up from germline, CDR1 is PRHDT and CDR2 is FYEKMQ (reference sequence). The CDR3 has 12 amino acids.